The rows below give T cell receptor beta chains drawn from one sample of a study of regulatory T cells in long-lasting Graves disease. MiXCR, applied by TCRdb to the multiplex PCR reads, yields one record per CDR3 protein. The sample shows some 500,000 distinct CDR3 sequences, 15% to 20% of them seen only once. The sample also formed part of further work on T cells in Graves' hyperthyroidism and ophthalmopathy.

The material sequenced was peripheral blood mononuclear cells (PBMCs), taken at new diagnosis, from a patient treated with antithyroid drugs. All receptors derive from a woman aged 35 to 60 with Graves disease. The CDR3 runs from the conserved cysteine through the conserved F or W. D genes are given only for firm matches. Expanded clones are given a class, and other clones once, few, many or no size at all.

j_call d_call clone_size v_call cdr3_nt cdr3_aa
TRBJ1-5 TRBD1 few TRBV2 TGTGCCAGCAGTCCCAGGTGGTCAGGGGGCCCTGGAGCTAATCAGCCCCAGCATTTT CASSPRWSGGPGANQPQHF
TRBJ1-4 TRBD1 many TRBV12-3/TRBV12-4 TGTGCCAGCAGTTTAGGCGGACAGGCCCCCTGGGAACTGTTTTTT CASSLGGQAPWELFF
TRBJ2-3 . . TRBV12-3/TRBV12-4 TGTGCCAGCACATGGGGGGGGGCCGCGGGATCGCAGTATTTT CASTWGGAAGSQYF
TRBJ1-4 . many TRBV6-1 TGTGCCAGCAGAAGATCGACAGGTTGGAATGAAAAACTGTTTTTT CASRRSTGWNEKLFF
TRBJ1-2 TRBD1 . TRBV6-1 TGTGCCAGCAGTGACACGACAGGGGCGGTAAGGGGCTACACCTTC CASSDTTGAVRGYTF
TRBJ2-1 TRBD2 many TRBV6-1 TGTGCCAGCTGCGTGGGACTAGCAGTCTTCTACAATGAGCAGTTCTTC CASCVGLAVFYNEQFF
TRBJ2-5 . many TRBV5-1 TGCGCCAGCAGCTTGCCGGGGGAGGAGACCCAGTACTTC CASSLPGEETQYF
TRBJ1-2 TRBD1 many TRBV20-1 TGCAGTGCTGAACTACAGGGGGCAGAGGGGTACACCTTC CSAELQGAEGYTF
TRBJ2-3 . many TRBV28 TGTGCCAGCAGCCCCGGAGAAACAGATACGCAGTATTTT CASSPGETDTQYF
TRBJ2-5 . . TRBV6-1 TGTGCCAGCAGCGGTTCTCGTTTTCAAGAGACCCAGTACTTC CASSGSRFQETQYF
TRBJ2-7 TRBD2 many TRBV28 TGTGCCAGCGGGCTAGCGGGTTTCGAGCAGTACTTC CASGLAGFEQYF
TRBJ2-3 TRBD2 many TRBV12-3/TRBV12-4 TGTGCCAGCAGAACTAGCGGGGGAAATACGCAGTATTTT CASRTSGGNTQYF
TRBJ2-3 TRBD2 many TRBV6-5 TGTGCCAGCAGTTCCGGACTAGCGGGGAATGTGGATACGCAGTATTTT CASSSGLAGNVDTQYF
TRBJ1-1 . many TRBV12-3/TRBV12-4 TGTGCCAGCACCTTTCGACGGTTCGCTGAAGCTTTCTTT CASTFRRFAEAFF
TRBJ2-3 . . TRBV10-1 TGCGCCAGCAGCGACGGGACTCGGAGCACAGATACGCAGTATTTT CASSDGTRSTDTQYF
TRBJ2-3 TRBD2 many TRBV11-2 TGTGCCAGCAGCTTATCGGCTAGCGGATACACAGATACGCAGTATTTT CASSLSASGYTDTQYF
TRBJ1-1 . many TRBV20-1 TGCAGTGCTCGCCCCGTGGACACTGAAGCTTTCTTT CSARPVDTEAFF
TRBJ1-1 . many TRBV20-1 TGCAGTGCTGAGAGACATATGAACACTGAAGCTTTCTTT CSAERHMNTEAFF
TRBJ2-7 TRBD1 many TRBV28 TGTGCCAGCAGTCACGGACAGGGGGTCGTCTTC CASSHGQGVVF
TRBJ2-7 . many TRBV3-1 TGTGCCAGCAGCCAAGATTCCAGGGATGGCGAGCAGTACTTC CASSQDSRDGEQYF
TRBJ1-1 . many TRBV15 TGTGCCACCAGCTCACGGGGGGGTGCCACTGAAGCTTTCTTT CATSSRGGATEAFF
TRBJ2-3 . . TRBV6-5 TGTGCCAGCAGTTACTCGAAAGCGGGACACCAGAGTTTAGATACGCAGTATTTT CASSYSKAGHQSLDTQYF
TRBJ2-3 . few TRBV11-2 TGTGCCAGCAGCTTAGATTTAGTTTCCACAGATACGCAGTATTTT CASSLDLVSTDTQYF
TRBJ1-5 . . TRBV2 TGTGCCCGTTCGCAGGGACAAGGGCAGCCCCAGCATTTT CARSQGQGQPQHF
TRBJ2-1 TRBD2 many TRBV27 TGTGCCAGCAGTTTTAGGCGGGGGGGCACGGAGCAGTTCTTC CASSFRRGGTEQFF
TRBJ1-1 TRBD1 many TRBV28 TGTGCCAGCAGCCATTTACAGGGGTTTGTGAACACTGAAGCTTTCTTT CASSHLQGFVNTEAFF
TRBJ2-7 . once TRBV27 TGTGCCAGTAGTATTACTGTGGGCGACGAGCAGTACTTC CASSITVGDEQYF
TRBJ2-3 TRBD2 . TRBV20-1 TGCAGTGCCCCCCGTCTAGCGGGGGCCACAGATACGCAGTATTTT CSAPRLAGATDTQYF
TRBJ1-1 . many TRBV27 TGTGCCAGCAGTTCGGGGGAGGGTGGAGAGAAAGCTTTCTTT CASSSGEGGEKAFF
TRBJ1-3 TRBD1 . TRBV7-8 TGTGCCAGCAGTCCTAGACAGGGGGCAAAAAACACCATATATTTT CASSPRQGAKNTIYF
TRBJ2-5 TRBD2 many TRBV12-3/TRBV12-4 TGTGCCAGCAGCCGAGAGACTAGCGGGGGGCCACGAGAGACCCAGTACTTC CASSRETSGGPRETQYF
TRBJ1-2 TRBD1 . TRBV19 TGTGCCAGTAGTCCTAAAGGGAGGAGACAGGGGGACTATGGCTACACCTTC CASSPKGRRQGDYGYTF
TRBJ2-1 TRBD1 many TRBV12-3/TRBV12-4 TGTGCCAGCAGTCAGACAGGGACGGCGCAGTTCTTC CASSQTGTAQFF
TRBJ2-6 . many TRBV2 TGTGCCAGCAGTCAGGGGCTTGGGGCCAACGTCCTGACTTTC CASSQGLGANVLTF
TRBJ1-5 TRBD1 . TRBV7-9 TGTGCCAGCAGTTCCTCACCGGGACAGGGGAATCAGCCCCAGCATTTT CASSSSPGQGNQPQHF
TRBJ1-1 . . TRBV6-5 TGTGCCAGCAGTTACTCCCCGGACAGCTACCATGAAGCTTTCTTT CASSYSPDSYHEAFF
TRBJ2-3 TRBD1 many TRBV2 TGTGCCAGCAGTGAACTGGGGACAGGGTTAGATACGCAGTATTTT CASSELGTGLDTQYF
TRBJ1-5 . many TRBV2 TGTGCCAGCAGTTCCGGGCCCCATAGCAATCAGCCCCAGCATTTT CASSSGPHSNQPQHF
TRBJ2-1 TRBD2 few TRBV12-3/TRBV12-4 TGTGCCAGCAGTTTCGGACTAGCCTACAATGAGCAGTTCTTC CASSFGLAYNEQFF
TRBJ1-2 . many TRBV6-1 TGTGCCAGCTGCCGGCTAGGGCTTAACTATGGCTACACCTTC CASCRLGLNYGYTF
TRBJ2-3 TRBD2 many TRBV10-3 TGTGCCATCAGTGATGGTAGCGGGGGGGCAGGAGATACGCAGTATTTT CAISDGSGGAGDTQYF